Shown below are 16 T cell receptor beta chains from a single sample sequenced in a study of cytomegalovirus exposure and HLA in healthy donors. PCR employed 60 Vbeta and 13 Jbeta primers. Profiled with immunoSEQ multiplex PCR; TCRdb holds only in-frame clones, not every one. The top ten hold approximately 2.6% of the sample, which has roughly 130,000 clones, more than 65% seen once. Sequencing used PBMCs. These receptors all come from a woman aged 55-69 years in good health and CMV-seropositive.

The rearrangement joins TRBV9 to TRBJ1-1; 7 bases match TRBD1. The CDR3 has 17 amino acids. V lost 3 bases to trimming and J lost 2 bases; unmatched junction nucleotides: 13. CDR1 SGDLS and CDR2 YYNGEE come from the germline V gene. The CDR3 reads CASSARTGAAPNTEAFF. The CDR3 nucleotides read TGTGCCAGCAGCGCCCGAACAGGGGCCGCTCCTAACACTGAAGCTTTCTTT.

V and J are TRBV7-9 and TRBJ1-1; no definite D call. The CDR3 spans 16 residues. Germline CDR1 reads SEHNR; CDR2 reads FQNEAQ (reference sequence). Trimming stripped 5 bases from V and 0 bases from J, with 16 bases between. The CDR3 coding sequence is TGTGCCAGCAGCCCGTCGATAGTGGGCTTGAACACTGAAGCTTTCTTT. Translating gives CASSPSIVGLNTEAFF.

The rearrangement uses TRBV7-6 and TRBJ1-1; TRBD1 aligns across 8 bases. The germline gives CDR1 SGHVS, CDR2 FNYEAQ. The junction had 11 bases not matched to a gene; V was cut back by 2 bases and J by 0 bases. The CDR3 has 18 amino acids. The CDR3 sequence: CASSLPSMDRAVNTEAFF. CDR3 DNA sequence: TGTGCCAGCAGCTTACCCTCAATGGACAGGGCGGTGAACACTGAAGCTTTCTTT.

The chain combines TRBV7-8 with TRBJ1-4; TRBD1 agrees at 7 bases. CDR3 size: 15 residues. CDR1 and CDR2 (germline): SGHVS, FQNEAQ. With V trimmed by 5 bases and J by 8 bases, 11 bases remained unmatched. For the CDR3, the DNA is TGTGCCAGCAGCCGAGCTGGGACAGCCACAGAAAAACTGTTTTTT. Translating gives CASSRAGTATEKLFF.

The gene calls are TRBV5-1 and TRBJ1-3, with 10 bases that match TRBD1. With 1 base clipped from V and 2 bases from J, the junction kept 6 bases outside the gene matches. The CDR3 contains 17 residues. In germline, CDR1 is SGHRS, CDR2 YFSETQ. The CDR3 loop reads CASSLRQGARAGNTIYF. The CDR3 coding sequence is TGCGCCAGCAGCTTGAGACAGGGGGCCAGGGCTGGAAACACCATATATTTT.

This clone was seen only a few times. At one end, the junction sequence differs from germline, possibly due to a read error. This sequence joins TRBV7-9 and TRBJ2-3, with TRBD2 matching over 13 bases. The CDR3 is made up of 16 amino acids. Germline V gene lookup returns CDR1 SEHNR and CDR2 FQNEAQ (reference sequence). CDR3 sequence (DNA): TGTTCCAGCAGCTCCGGACTAGCGGGGGGCACAGATACGCAGTATTTT. Protein: CSSSSGLAGGTDTQYF.

The rearrangement uses TRBV4-2 and TRBJ2-1, with D perhaps matching TRBD2 (7 bases). Trimming removed 2 bases from V and 2 bases from J, with 10 bases in between. Per the germline V gene, CDR1 is LGHNA and CDR2 is YNFKEQ. This CDR3 is built from 15 residues. CDR3 DNA sequence: TGTGCCAGCAGCCAAAGGGGGGGCCCCTACAATGAGCAGTTCTTC. This translates into CASSQRGGPYNEQFF.

This clone was detected only a few times. The rearrangement joins TRBV9 to TRBJ1-1, with TRBD1 identical over 11 bases. Germline V CDR1 and CDR2: SGDLS, YYNGEE. The CDR3 has 15 residues. Trimming cost V 3 bases and J 11 bases; bases outside gene matches: 12. The CDR3 here is CASSAGQGAPPWAFF. CDR3 nucleotides: TGTGCCAGCAGCGCCGGACAGGGGGCGCCCCCGTGGGCTTTCTTT.

This clone showed up just once. The chain is built from TRBV7-9 and TRBJ1-1, with D possibly being TRBD1 (5 bases). Germline V lookup: CDR1 SEHNR, CDR2 FQNEAQ (reference sequence). The CDR3 sequence is 16 residues long. The V gene lost 3 bases and the J gene lost 1 base, with 15 bases spanning the gap. CDR3 region: CASSFQLQEPNTEAFF. The CDR3 DNA reads as TGTGCCAGCAGCTTTCAACTACAGGAACCGAACACTGAAGCTTTCTTT.

The chain couples TRBV11-2 to TRBJ1-1; TRBD1 is a possible D gene (6 bases). Trimming stripped 8 bases from V and 1 base from J, with 17 bases between. Germline V gene lookup returns CDR1 SGHAT and CDR2 FQNNGV. This CDR3 has 15 amino acids. In DNA form, the CDR3 reads TGTGCCAGCGGAACACAGGGAAATACGAACACTGAAGCTTTCTTT. It yields the protein CASGTQGNTNTEAFF. Variable domain in full (rest from reference TRBV11-2 and TRBJ1-1): EAGVAQSPRYKIIEKRQSVAFWCNPISGHATLYWYQQILGQGPKLLIQFQNNGVVDDSQLPKDRFSAERLKGVDSTLKIQPAKLEDSAVYLCASGTQGNTNTEAFFGQGTRLTVV.

This clone came up once. The chain combines TRBV27 with TRBJ2-7; 9 nucleotides line up with TRBD1. The CDR3 covers 15 residues. Per germline, CDR1 MNHEY and CDR2 SMNVEV (reference sequence). With 3 bases clipped from V and 1 base from J, the junction kept 4 bases outside the gene matches. The CDR3 spells CASSFGTGLSYEQYF. The CDR3 coding sequence is TGTGCCAGCAGTTTCGGGACAGGGCTGTCCTACGAGCAGTACTTC.

On this clone: This sample also contains other DNA sequences that code for the same CDR3. V and J are TRBV5-1 and TRBJ1-5; no clear D. Trimming stripped 0 bases from V and 6 bases from J, with 10 bases between. Germline lookup yields CDR1 SGHRS and CDR2 YFSETQ. The CDR3 loop spans 14 amino acids. The CDR3: CASSLEGRGQPQHF. The CDR3 region has the DNA TGCGCCAGCAGCTTGGAAGGTCGGGGTCAGCCCCAGCATTTT.

The gene calls are TRBV19 and TRBJ1-5; D may be TRBD1 (6 bases). Germline CDR1 reads LNHDA; CDR2 reads SQIVND (reference sequence). The CDR3 contains 15 residues. V dropped 8 bases and J dropped 0 bases, with 14 bases sitting between them. CDR3 sequence: CASGRGAHSNQPQHF. The CDR3 bases are TGTGCCAGTGGACGGGGGGCCCATAGCAATCAGCCCCAGCATTTT.

This chain connects TRBV7-2 to TRBJ2-2, with 8 bases fitting TRBD1. Germline-derived CDR1 and CDR2 are SGHTA and FQGNSA. The ends lost 0 bases at V and 6 bases at J; junction bases unmatched: 9. The CDR3 totals 17 residues. The CDR3 DNA sequence: TGTGCCAGCAGCTTAGCCGTGGACAGGGTCGGGGCCGGGGAGCTGTTTTTT. Its translation is CASSLAVDRVGAGELFF.

In this sample, this clone turned up a few times. The rearrangement uses TRBV4-2 and TRBJ2-5, with TRBD2 matching over 10 bases. The CDR3 consists of 17 residues. Germline V CDR1 and CDR2: LGHNA, YNFKEQ. Trimming took 0 bases from V and 3 from J; bases not matched to a gene: 7. CDR3 coding DNA: TGTGCCAGCAGCCAAGATGGTTATCTAGCGGGGGAAGAGACCCAGTACTTC. Translation gives CASSQDGYLAGEETQYF.

This clone was found a few times. J is TRBJ2-5 and V is TRBV7-8, with TRBD1 identical over 8 bases. Unmatched junction bases numbered 3, after V lost 1 base and J lost 2 bases. The CDR3 sequence is 15 residues long. Germline lookup yields CDR1 SGHVS and CDR2 FQNEAQ. The CDR3: CASSLEGQVQETQYF. In DNA, the CDR3 is TGTGCCAGCAGCTTAGAGGGACAGGTTCAAGAGACCCAGTACTTC.